The clone carrying this TCR beta chain was seen a handful of times. Its matching antigen is unknown. For the TCR beta CDR3, multiplex PCR with 32 V and 13 J primers performed the amplification. TCRdb called the multiplex PCR reads again in MiXCR, with one record for every CDR3 protein. The sample holds roughly 4,900 distinct CDR3 sequences, approximately 35% seen once. Template was bulk tumor genomic DNA, around 620 ng per sample. Multiple widely separated biopsies were taken from each primary tumor at surgery. Curative surgical treatment was performed in patients who had newly diagnosed, untreated non-small cell lung cancer. This specimen comes from a study of immune heterogeneity within non-small cell lung tumors. The study's findings and limits: Local tumor mutational burden showed a correlation with local T-cell clonality that was moderate but significant (R around 0.31).

The germline V gene encodes CDR1 MNHNS and CDR2 SASEGT. The CDR3 has 15 amino acids. The ends lost 1 base at V and 10 bases at J; junction bases unmatched: 6. The genes are TRBV6-1 and TRBJ2-1; 11 nucleotides align to TRBD1. Sequencing input: lung tumor tissue. This sequence was found in a woman aged 45 to 65 with non-small cell lung cancer. The CDR3 is CASSEGTGGKDEQFF. In DNA form, the CDR3 reads TGTGCCAGCAGTGAAGGGACAGGGGGCAAGGACGAGCAGTTCTTC.